The 3 T cell receptor beta chains reported below all come from one sample, sequenced in a study of blood T cell repertoires in COVID-19. The method was immunoSEQ multiplex PCR; TCRdb's version includes in-frame clones alone and lacks a portion of them. The sample lists fewer than 350,000 clones, approximately 86% seen once, with about 9.8% in the top ten. Input material: peripheral blood. These receptors were collected from a man between 18 and 35 years old with active or convalescent COVID-19.

The chain combines TRBV5-1 with TRBJ1-6, with 7 bases lining up with TRBD1. V dropped 5 bases and J dropped 7; count of bases not matched to a gene: 6. The germline gives CDR1 SGHRS, CDR2 YFSETQ. This CDR3 is 14 amino acids long. CDR3 in amino acids: CASRPGQPNSPLHF. The CDR3 region has the DNA TGCGCCAGCAGACCGGGACAGCCCAATTCACCCCTCCACTTT.

V usage is TRBV18 and J usage is TRBJ2-3, with D possibly being TRBD1 (5 bases). CDR1 is KGHSH, CDR2 LQKENI, per germline. The CDR3 extends over 15 amino acids. V lost 2 bases and J lost 1, with 10 bases in between. CDR3 DNA sequence: TGTGCCAGCTCACCAGTGGGGCGCGGCACAGATACGCAGTATTTT. Translation: CASSPVGRGTDTQYF.

The count of this clone is one. The chain is built from TRBV7-6 and TRBJ1-6; 7 positions match TRBD1. J lost 5 bases, V lost 4 bases, and 5 bases had no gene match. There are 15 residues in the CDR3. Germline loops: CDR1 SGHVS, CDR2 FNYEAQ. CDR3 bases: TGTGCCAGCAGCTCCGGGACAGTCAATAATTCACCCCTCCACTTT. The encoded protein is CASSSGTVNNSPLHF.